This entry lists 22 T cell receptor beta chains sequenced from one sample in a study of blood T cell repertoires in COVID-19. Libraries were prepared by immunoSEQ multiplex PCR; TCRdb keeps only in-frame clonotypes and omits some of them. This repertoire shows 150,000 or so clones, about 85% found once; its top ten account for 0.63%. Sequences were obtained from peripheral blood. The receptor source for this set is a man between 60 and 70 years old with COVID-19, enrolled during active disease.

The chain joins TRBV19 to TRBJ1-5; 9 nucleotides match TRBD1. The CDR3 has 15 amino acids. Germline-derived CDR1 and CDR2 are LNHDA and SQIVND (reference sequence). The ends lost 6 bases at V and 1 base at J; junction bases unmatched: 4. CDR3 DNA sequence: TGTGCCAGTAGGGGGACAGGGATGAGCAATCAGCCCCAGCATTTT. Translated: CASRGTGMSNQPQHF. The full variable domain, with the rest looked up from reference TRBV19 and TRBJ1-5, is DGGITQSPKYLFRKEGQNVTLSCEQNLNHDAMYWYRQDPGQGLRLIYYSQIVNDFQKGDIAEGYSVSREKKESFPLTVTSAQKNPTAFYLCASRGTGMSNQPQHFGDGTRLSIL.

The gene calls are TRBV6-5 and TRBJ1-2; tentative D call: TRBD1 (5 bases). The CDR3 is made up of 13 amino acids. Germline CDR1 is MNHEY and CDR2 is SVGAGI. V was clipped by 6 bases and J by 2 bases, with 10 bases between them. This CDR3 reads CASRHDSNYGYTF. For the CDR3, the DNA is TGTGCCAGCAGGCACGACAGCAACTATGGCTACACCTTC.

The gene calls are TRBV25-1 and TRBJ1-6; D is unresolved. The CDR3 is 14 amino acids. Trimming left V 4 bases short and J 9 bases short, with 13 bases between. Germline V gene sequence: CDR1 MGHDK, CDR2 SYGVNS. The CDR3 region is CASSATRNGSPLHF. Written as DNA, the CDR3 is TGTGCCAGCAGTGCGACCAGGAATGGTTCACCCCTCCACTTT.

The CDR3 nucleotides are TGTGCCAGCAGCGCCGATCCCCTGCGAAGCTATGGCTACACCTTC. Translation: CASSADPLRSYGYTF. The chain uses TRBV9 and TRBJ1-2, with D uncertain. CDR1 is SGDLS, CDR2 YYNGEE, per germline. Trimming took 3 bases from V and 4 from J, leaving 16 bases between them. The CDR3 sequence is 15 residues long.

V and J are TRBV6-1 and TRBJ2-6; 10 bases line up with TRBD2. This CDR3 has 18 amino acids. V lost 4 bases and J lost 0; bases outside the gene matches: 6. Germline values: CDR1 MNHNS, CDR2 SASEGT. The CDR3 DNA sequence: TGTGCCAGCAGTGCAAGCGGGGGGGGCATCTCTGGGGCCAACGTCCTGACTTTC. This translates into CASSASGGGISGANVLTF.

CDR3 bases: TGTGCCAGCAGTTATGATTCAGGGAATGGCTACACCTTC. Encoded protein: CASSYDSGNGYTF. The V call is TRBV6-2 or TRBV6-3, the J call TRBJ1-2; possibly TRBD1 for D (5 bases). Germline V CDR1 and CDR2: MNHEY, SVGEGT. V lost 3 bases, J lost 6 bases, and 11 bases lay in between. The CDR3 is made up of 13 amino acids.

The chain combines TRBV6-5 with TRBJ1-2; 7 positions agree with TRBD1. Trimming at V came to 0 bases and at J to 8 bases, leaving 6 bases not matched to a gene. The CDR3 extends over 14 amino acids. Germline V CDR1 and CDR2: MNHEY, SVGAGI. This CDR3 is CASSYSTGTRGYTF. The CDR3 DNA reads TGTGCCAGCAGTTACTCGACAGGGACTCGGGGCTACACCTTC.

The gene calls are TRBV18 and TRBJ2-5; D is possibly TRBD1 (5 bases). The CDR3 loop spans 14 amino acids. The V gene lost 3 bases and the J gene lost 4 bases, with 12 bases spanning the gap. Germline CDR1 and CDR2: KGHSH and LQKENI. The CDR3 coding sequence is TGTGCCAGCTCACCCCAGGGTGCCGGAGAGACCCAGTACTTC. Translation: CASSPQGAGETQYF. Drawing the rest from reference TRBV18 and TRBJ2-5, the complete variable domain is NAGVMQNPRHLVRRRGQEARLRCSPMKGHSHVYWYRQLPEEGLKFMVYLQKENIIDESGMPKERFSAEFPKEGPSILRIQQVVRGDSAAYFCASSPQGAGETQYFGPGTRLLVL.

CDR3 protein: CASSVGTGASTDTQYF. The CDR3 DNA is TGTGCCAGCAGCGTAGGAACAGGGGCCTCCACAGATACGCAGTATTTT. The rearrangement links TRBV9 to TRBJ2-3; TRBD1 matches at 7 bases. Germline V gives CDR1 SGDLS, CDR2 YYNGEE. Trimming at V came to 0 bases and at J to 2 bases, leaving 6 bases not matched to a gene. The CDR3 consists of 16 residues.

This chain joins TRBV7-9 and TRBJ1-5, with D possibly being TRBD1 (5 bases). This CDR3 is built from 15 residues. The V end was cut by 5 bases, the J end by 3 bases, with 14 bases between. The germline CDR1 and CDR2 sequences are SEHNR and FQNEAQ (reference sequence). For the CDR3, the DNA is TGTGCCAGCAGCCCCGGGGGGAGGGACAATCAGCCCCAGCATTTT. This encodes CASSPGGRDNQPQHF.

The chain uses TRBV7-2 and TRBJ2-1, with D tentatively TRBD1 (8 bases). Trimming pared 5 bases from V and 8 bases from J, leaving 31 bases between. CDR1 SGHTA and CDR2 FQGNSA come from the germline V gene. The CDR3 covers 19 residues. The CDR3 here is CASSTPGRVGQGAWYEQFF. For the CDR3, the DNA is TGTGCCAGCAGCACCCCAGGGAGGGTTGGGCAGGGGGCATGGTATGAGCAGTTCTTC.

This clone came up a few times. The J gene is TRBJ2-1, the V gene TRBV7-3; D possibly corresponds to TRBD2 (6 bases). Trimming pared 5 bases from V and 6 bases from J, leaving 23 bases between. Germline CDR1 SGHTA, CDR2 FQGTGA. The CDR3 covers 17 residues. The CDR3 is CASSPTLGLGNVNEQFF. CDR3 DNA sequence: TGTGCCAGCAGCCCGACGCTGGGACTGGGAAACGTCAATGAGCAGTTCTTC. The full variable domain, with the rest looked up from reference TRBV7-3 and TRBJ2-1, is GAGVSQTPSNKVTEKGKYVELRCDPISGHTALYWYRQSLGQGPEFLIYFQGTGAADDSGLPNDRFFAVRPEGSVSTLKIQRTERGDSAVYLCASSPTLGLGNVNEQFFGPGTRLTVL.

The rearrangement joins TRBV29-1 to TRBJ1-1; D is perhaps TRBD1 (6 bases). V was cut by 0 bases and J by 6 bases, with 14 bases left in between. Per germline, CDR1 SQVTM and CDR2 ANQGSEA. The CDR3 loop spans 14 amino acids. CDR3: CSVEDRGRGAEAFF. CDR3 coding DNA: TGCAGCGTTGAAGATCGGGGCAGGGGCGCTGAAGCTTTCTTT. The entire variable domain, with the rest obtained from reference TRBV29-1 and TRBJ1-1, is as follows: SAVISQKPSRDICQRGTSLTIQCQVDSQVTMMFWYRQQPGQSLTLIATANQGSEATYESGFVIDKFPISRPNLTFSTLTVSNMSPEDSSIYLCSVEDRGRGAEAFFGQGTRLTVV.

The gene calls are TRBV27 and TRBJ2-7, with D possibly matching TRBD1 (5 bases). CDR1 is MNHEY and CDR2 is SMNVEV in the germline V gene (reference sequence). The V and J ends lost 2 bases and 4 bases respectively, with 18 bases between them. The CDR3 contains 16 residues. Here the CDR3 reads CASSLRRQGKIYEQYF. The CDR3 DNA is TGTGCCAGCAGTTTAAGACGGCAGGGCAAGATATACGAGCAGTACTTC.

CDR3 coding DNA: TGTGCCAGCAGCTTAACCCTACAGGGTTGGGCTGAAGCTTTCTTT. This encodes CASSLTLQGWAEAFF. The genes are TRBV7-2 and TRBJ1-1; weak D call: TRBD1 (6 bases). The CDR3 has 15 amino acids. Germline V gives CDR1 SGHTA, CDR2 FQGNSA. V lost 2 bases and J lost 6, with 16 bases in between.

V usage is TRBV24-1 and J usage is TRBJ1-2, with 8 bases aligning to TRBD1. With V trimmed by 7 bases and J by 4 bases, 7 bases remained unmatched. The length of the CDR3 is 14 residues. Looked up from germline, CDR1 is KGHDR and CDR2 is SFDVKD. Here the CDR3 reads CATSGQGQPYGYTF. DNA of the CDR3: TGTGCCACCAGCGGACAGGGACAACCCTATGGCTACACCTTC.

The count of this clone is one. This chain connects TRBV10-2 to TRBJ2-5, with D perhaps TRBD2 (5 bases). The V gene's germline CDR1 is WSHSY and CDR2 SAAADI. The V end lost 3 bases, the J end lost 5 bases, and 7 bases lay between the germline ends. The CDR3 sequence is 12 residues long. The CDR3 nucleotides read TGCGCCAGCAGTGAAAGAGGGGAGACCCAGTACTTC. Translation gives CASSERGETQYF.

This clone was found once. This chain joins TRBV7-2 and TRBJ1-2; weak D call: TRBD1 (5 bases). This CDR3 region has 12 residues. V was cut by 2 bases and J by 8 bases, with 9 bases left in between. The V gene's germline CDR1 is SGHTA and CDR2 FQGNSA. As DNA, the CDR3 is TGTGCCAGCAGCTTAATGGGGCGGGGCTACACCTTC. It yields the protein CASSLMGRGYTF.

Written as DNA, the CDR3 is TGCAGCGCCGGAACAGGGGATGAAAAACTGTTTTTT. Encoded protein: CSAGTGDEKLFF. The chain employs TRBV29-1 and TRBJ1-4, with 7 bases lining up with TRBD1. CDR1 and CDR2 from the germline V gene are SQVTM and ANQGSEA. The CDR3 consists of 12 residues. Trimming removed 7 bases from V and 6 bases from J; junction bases left unmatched: 5. Based on the CDR3 plus reference TRBV29-1 and TRBJ1-4, the full variable domain is SAVISQKPSRDICQRGTSLTIQCQVDSQVTMMFWYRQQPGQSLTLIATANQGSEATYESGFVIDKFPISRPNLTFSTLTVSNMSPEDSSIYLCSAGTGDEKLFFGSGTQLSVL.

This chain connects TRBV7-9 to TRBJ1-5; TRBD1 is a possible D gene (5 bases). CDR1 is SEHNR and CDR2 is FQNEAQ in the germline V gene (reference sequence). The CDR3 extends over 14 amino acids. The V end lost 2 bases, the J end lost 6 bases, and 11 bases lay between the germline ends. The chain's CDR3 is CASSLIKGPQPQHF. The DNA for the CDR3 is TGTGCCAGCAGCTTAATTAAGGGGCCTCAGCCCCAGCATTTT.

V usage is TRBV3-1 (or the pseudogene TRBV3-2) and J usage is TRBJ2-3; 8 positions agree with TRBD2. Trimming took 4 bases from V and 3 from J; bases not matched to a gene: 9. CDR1 and CDR2 from the germline V gene are LGHDT and YNNKEL (reference sequence). This CDR3 is built from 16 residues. The CDR3, as DNA: TGTGCCAGCAGCCCAGAGCGGGAGTGGGTGACAGATACGCAGTATTTT. Translated: CASSPEREWVTDTQYF.

The rearrangement uses TRBV5-5 and TRBJ1-6; D is ambiguous. The CDR3 totals 13 residues. Deletions cut 4 bases from V and 9 bases from J, with 11 bases between. The germline V gene has CDR1 SGHKS and CDR2 YYEKEE (reference sequence). CDR3 residues: CASSREAISPLHF. CDR3 DNA: TGTGCCAGCAGCCGGGAAGCCATTTCACCCCTCCACTTT.